The 17 T cell receptor beta chains listed next were all sequenced from one sample in a study of blood T cell repertoires in COVID-19. Repertoires were generated with immunoSEQ multiplex PCR, while TCRdb's copy carries only in-frame clones and drops some. Here the sample spans some 71,000 clones, roughly 85% being singletons. The sequencing input was peripheral blood. These receptors all come from a man under 40 with acute or convalescent COVID-19.

The rearrangement joins TRBV5-8 to TRBJ2-3; D gene uncertain. CDR1 is SGHTS and CDR2 is YDEGEE in the germline V gene. This CDR3 comprises 13 residues. Deletions cut 3 bases from V and 4 bases from J, with 9 bases between. CDR3 DNA: TGTGCCAGCAGCTCTCGGTGGTCAGATACGCAGTATTTT. Its translation is CASSSRWSDTQYF. Full variable domain (missing parts from reference TRBV5-8 and TRBJ2-3): EAGVTQSPTHLIKTRGQQATLRCSPISGHTSVYWYQQALGLGLQFLLWYDEGEERNRGNFPPRFSGRQFPNYSSELNVNALELEDSALYLCASSSRWSDTQYFGPGTRLTVL.

This clone was seen once. J is TRBJ2-7 and V is TRBV27; 7 nucleotides align to TRBD1. The CDR3 spans 13 residues. Germline V gives CDR1 MNHEY, CDR2 SMNVEV (reference sequence). The trim removed 4 bases at V and 7 bases at J, leaving 7 bases unmatched. The CDR3 region has the DNA TGTGCCAGCAGTTCCTTTCCGGGACAGGAGCAGTACGTC. Encoded protein: CASSSFPGQEQYV.

J is TRBJ1-4 and V is TRBV7-8, with TRBD1 identical over 7 bases. CDR3 length: 17 amino acids. Germline-derived CDR1 and CDR2 are SGHVS and FQNEAQ. V shed 1 base and J 0 bases; nucleotides not matched to a gene: 5. Here the CDR3 reads CASSLGDRFATNEKLFF. CDR3 coding DNA: TGTGCCAGCAGCTTAGGGGACAGATTTGCAACTAATGAAAAACTGTTTTTT.

J is TRBJ1-1 and V is TRBV6-5, with D possibly being TRBD1 (5 bases). The germline V and J ends were trimmed by 4 bases and 0 bases, with 9 bases remaining between them. CDR1 and CDR2 (germline): MNHEY, SVGAGI. This CDR3 is built from 14 residues. Here the CDR3 DNA reads TGTGCCAGCAGTTTAAGACAGATGAACACTGAAGCTTTCTTT. Translating it yields CASSLRQMNTEAFF.

The chain combines TRBV2 with TRBJ2-7; 11 bases line up with TRBD2. Germline CDR1 SNHLY, CDR2 FYNNEI. CDR3 length: 14 amino acids. V shed 8 bases and J 6 bases; nucleotides not matched to a gene: 9. The CDR3 bases are TGTGCCAGCTCAAGGTTAGGGACTAGCGGCGAGCAGTACGTC. Residues: CASSRLGTSGEQYV.

The chain recombines TRBV23-1 with TRBJ2-5; D might be TRBD2 (6 bases). TRBV23-1 is an ORF, with its function uncertain. The length of the CDR3 is 17 residues. V was shortened by 6 bases and J by 7 bases, with 27 bases between the two germline ends. The CDR3 sequence: CASSPRYRLVVWRTQYF. CDR3 bases: TGCGCCAGCAGCCCCCGATACCGACTAGTTGTATGGAGGACCCAGTACTTC.

This chain links TRBV10-3 with TRBJ1-3, with D perhaps TRBD1 (5 bases). Looked up from germline, CDR1 is ENHRY and CDR2 is SYGVKD. The CDR3 sequence is 13 residues long. Trimming removed 3 bases from V and 8 bases from J, with 11 bases in between. The CDR3 region is CAISDGGGDTIYF. CDR3 nucleotides: TGTGCCATCAGTGACGGGGGAGGCGACACCATATATTTT.

The chain links TRBV7-2 to TRBJ2-4; the D gene is possibly TRBD2 (7 bases). V was trimmed by 0 bases and J by 0 bases, leaving 15 bases between them. Germline loops: CDR1 SGHTA, CDR2 FQGNSA. The CDR3 is 18 amino acids. DNA for the CDR3: TGTGCCAGCAGCTTAGCCCCTAGGGAGGGGGTAGCCAAAAACATTCAGTACTTC. Translation gives CASSLAPREGVAKNIQYF.

This chain connects TRBV6-5 to TRBJ1-2; D not resolved. V was trimmed by 6 bases and J by 3 bases, leaving 11 bases between them. The CDR3 consists of 13 residues. Germline values: CDR1 MNHEY, CDR2 SVGAGI. CDR3 protein: CASSGQRYYGYTF. CDR3 nucleotides: TGTGCCAGCAGCGGCCAGCGATACTATGGCTACACCTTC.

V is TRBV10-3 and J is TRBJ2-3; 7 nucleotides align to TRBD2. V shed 10 bases, J shed 2 bases, and the junction held 9 bases outside the gene matches. The germline CDR1 and CDR2 sequences are ENHRY and SYGVKD. CDR3 size: 14 residues. The chain's CDR3 is CATLPGLLTDTQYF. The CDR3 region has the DNA TGTGCCACCCTCCCGGGACTACTCACAGATACGCAGTATTTT.

This clone was picked up a small number of times. The chain couples TRBV27 to TRBJ1-1; perhaps TRBD1 as D (5 bases). The CDR3 totals 16 residues. The V gene's germline CDR1 is MNHEY and CDR2 SMNVEV (reference sequence). The V gene lost 2 bases and the J gene lost 1 base, with 14 bases spanning the gap. CDR3 nucleotide sequence: TGTGCCAGCAGTTTAGTCGGGGGTCGCCGGAACACTGAAGCTTTCTTT. Its translation: CASSLVGGRRNTEAFF.

J is TRBJ2-3 and V is TRBV14; 12 nucleotides line up with TRBD1. V dropped 4 bases and J dropped 5; count of bases not matched to a gene: 1. Germline V gene sequence: CDR1 SGHDN, CDR2 FVKESK. This CDR3 is 14 amino acids long. CDR3 nucleotides: TGTGCCAGCAGCCGGGACAGGGGGCTAGATACGCAGTATTTT. Translating gives CASSRDRGLDTQYF.

This clone is medium-sized within its sample. This chain uses TRBV5-8 with TRBJ2-7, with TRBD1 matching 8 bases. Germline CDR1 reads SGHTS; CDR2 reads YDEGEE. The CDR3 contains 14 residues. The trim removed 4 bases at V and 5 bases at J, leaving 8 bases unmatched. This CDR3 reads CASSLQGAKNEQYF. The DNA for the CDR3 is TGTGCCAGCAGCCTCCAGGGGGCTAAGAACGAGCAGTACTTC.

CDR3 residues: CASGRTGSNYGYTF. The CDR3 DNA follows: TGTGCTAGTGGTCGGACAGGCTCTAACTATGGCTACACCTTC. The chain recombines TRBV12-5 with TRBJ1-2; 7 nucleotides match TRBD1. Germline CDR1 LGHNT, CDR2 FRNRAP. V dropped 5 bases and J dropped 0; count of bases not matched to a gene: 3. This CDR3 is built from 14 residues.

The rearrangement joins TRBV6-5 to TRBJ1-1; 9 nucleotides match TRBD1. Germline-derived CDR1 and CDR2 are MNHEY and SVGAGI. The CDR3 is 16 amino acids. The V segment lost 2 bases and the J segment 0 bases; nucleotides outside the gene matches: 4. The CDR3 protein is CASSYRDRDLNTEAFF. CDR3 bases: TGTGCCAGCAGTTACCGGGACAGGGATTTGAACACTGAAGCTTTCTTT.

The V and J genes are TRBV5-5 and TRBJ1-4; TRBD1 aligns across 10 bases. Germline V gene data show CDR1 as SGHKS and CDR2 as YYEKEE (reference sequence). Trimming cost V 0 bases and J 5 bases; bases outside gene matches: 7. The CDR3 totals 17 residues. CDR3: CASSLGAGTGVNEKLFF. The CDR3 bases are TGTGCCAGCAGCTTGGGGGCCGGGACAGGGGTGAATGAAAAACTGTTTTTT.

This clone appeared a single time. V usage is TRBV29-1 and J usage is TRBJ1-2; unclear D gene. CDR1 SQVTM and CDR2 ANQGSEA come from the germline V gene. Trimming stripped 4 bases from V and 1 base from J, with 7 bases between. The CDR3 extends over 12 amino acids. The CDR3 coding sequence is TGCAGCGTTGTACGAGATAACTATGGCTACACCTTC. Translated: CSVVRDNYGYTF.